This is a list of T cell receptor beta chains from one sample in a study of cytomegalovirus exposure and HLA in healthy donors. TCRdb keeps only in-frame clones here, not all; method: immunoSEQ multiplex PCR. This table has 150,000 to 200,000 clones, roughly 80% appearing once. The sample consisted of PBMCs. These TCRs come from a woman aged 50 to 60 in good health and CMV-seronegative. CDR3s include the opening cysteine and the closing phenylalanine or tryptophan. The D gene is left open where the match is weak. Clone size is not always given. Where it is, it says once, few, many or a class for expanded clones.

14 TRBJ2-2 NA TRBV7-3 TRBD2 CASSLKGGTGELFF TGTGCCAGCAGCTTGAAGGGAGGGACCGGGGAGCTGTTTTTT
14 TRBJ1-2 once TRBV6-6 NA CASSAPGAGYGYTF TGTGCCAGCAGTGCCCCAGGGGCCGGCTATGGCTACACCTTC
17 TRBJ1-2 few TRBV9 TRBD1 CASSGISYRGANYGYTF TGTGCCAGCAGCGGAATCTCCTACAGGGGGGCGAACTATGGCTACACCTTC
15 TRBJ2-1 once TRBV30 TRBD2 CAWSRGSGGAGEQFF TGTGCCTGGAGTCGGGGTAGCGGGGGTGCTGGAGAGCAGTTCTTC
15 TRBJ1-6 NA TRBV6-5 TRBD1 CASRTGGAGDSPLHF TGTGCCAGCAGGACAGGGGGCGCTGGGGATTCACCCCTCCACTTT
15 TRBJ2-1 NA TRBV6-5 NA CASSSEGHTYNEQFF TGTGCCAGCAGTTCTGAGGGTCATACCTACAATGAGCAGTTCTTC
14 TRBJ1-1 NA TRBV6-1 TRBD1 CASSNKQGGTEAFF TGTGCCAGCAGTAACAAACAGGGGGGAACTGAAGCTTTCTTT
15 TRBJ2-7 NA TRBV27 TRBD2 CASSYRTSGSHEQYF TGTGCCAGCAGTTACCGGACTAGCGGGAGCCACGAGCAGTACTTC
16 TRBJ2-3 NA TRBV9 TRBD2 CASSVEAGGRTDTQYF TGTGCCAGCAGCGTAGAGGCGGGGGGACGCACAGATACGCAGTATTTT
13 TRBJ1-1 NA TRBV7-9 NA CASSSLRGTEAFF TGTGCCAGCAGCTCACTTCGAGGAACTGAAGCTTTCTTT
13 TRBJ2-2 few TRBV7-2 NA CASSHTSSGELFF TGTGCCAGCAGCCACACTAGCTCCGGGGAGCTGTTTTTT
15 TRBJ2-3 NA TRBV5-1 NA CASSLVTSQGGEQYF TGCGCCAGCAGCTTGGTGACGTCGCAGGGTGGGGAGCAGTATTTT
15 TRBJ2-7 NA TRBV7-2 TRBD1 CASSMDRARFYEQYF TGTGCCAGCAGCATGGACAGGGCAAGGTTTTACGAGCAGTACTTC
13 TRBJ1-2 NA TRBV5-6 TRBD1 CASSWTGLEGYTF TGTGCCAGCAGCTGGACAGGGTTGGAGGGCTACACCTTC
13 TRBJ2-5 NA TRBV11-3 NA CASSSTLRETQYF TGTGCCAGCAGCTCGACGCTCAGGGAGACCCAGTACTTC
13 TRBJ2-7 NA TRBV2 NA CASSGAGTYEQYF TGTGCCAGCAGTGGGGCAGGCACCTACGAGCAGTACTTC
14 TRBJ1-1 NA TRBV18 TRBD1 CASSPGTGFTEAFF TGTGCCAGCTCACCGGGGACAGGTTTCACTGAAGCTTTCTTT
14 TRBJ2-1 many TRBV14 TRBD1 CASSPTGMLSEQFF TGTGCCAGCAGCCCGACAGGGATGTTGAGTGAGCAGTTCTTC
15 TRBJ1-3 NA TRBV19 NA CASSTTGTSGNTIYF TGTGCCAGTAGCACGACAGGAACCTCTGGAAACACCATATATTTT
15 TRBJ1-1 NA TRBV10-3 TRBD1 CAIRFDQGAQGEAFF TGTGCCATCAGGTTCGACCAGGGGGCGCAGGGGGAAGCTTTCTTT
13 TRBJ1-2 once TRBV19 NA CASRSGGSRGYTF TGTGCCAGTAGATCGGGGGGGTCGCGGGGCTACACCTTC
11 TRBJ1-1 NA TRBV29-1 NA CSVAMNTEAFF TGCAGCGTTGCAATGAACACTGAAGCTTTCTTT